This TCR beta chain was documented in a study of T cells in localized non-small cell lung cancer. Produced via immunoSEQ multiplex PCR; TCRdb's table is partial and in-frame only. This repertoire shows about 17,000 clones, around four fifths found once; its top ten account for roughly 36%. Findings of the study overall: Highest T cell clonality was seen in uninvolved adjacent lung, surpassing that measured in tumor. In adjacent lung, a median around 55 of the top 100 tumor clones were found. There was an association of higher blood T cell density with longer overall survival. Heterogeneity stays possible, as sequencing covered only one tumor region.

This CDR3 contains 14 residues. Per germline, CDR1 MNHNY and CDR2 SVGAGI (reference sequence). Trimming took 8 bases from V and 1 from J; bases not matched to a gene: 3. On this clone itself: Its antigen is not known.

The rearrangement uses TRBV6-6 and TRBJ2-7; 12 bases agree with TRBD2. The sequence derives from a male donor aged 60 or over with stage III lung adenocarcinoma. Sequenced material: peripheral blood, taken before any cancer treatment. The CDR3 bases are TGTGCCAGCCTACTAGCGGGGGGATCCTACGAGCAGTACTTC. It specifies CASLLAGGSYEQYF.